Listed here are 22 T cell receptor beta chains from one sample, sequenced in a study of a mutant IDH1 vaccine in newly diagnosed glioma. The data were produced by immunoSEQ multiplex PCR, yet TCRdb's version contains in-frame clones alone and is incomplete. The sample shows about 54,000 clones, approximately 80% of them seen only once. Documented time point: baseline, week 1 (first vaccination visit). Treatment noted: pre-vaccination baseline after standard-of-care therapy. Here the sequenced sample was PBMCs, taken from a glioma patient treated with radiotherapy, temozolomide or both. These TCRs come from a man aged 18 to 35 with glioma.

The CDR3 loop is CASSVERLLAANEKLFF. The CDR3 coding sequence is TGTGCCAGCAGCGTAGAAAGACTGCTGGCAGCTAATGAAAAACTGTTTTTT. The chain uses TRBV9 and TRBJ1-4; the D is unclear. From germline, CDR1 is SGDLS and CDR2 YYNGEE. The CDR3 consists of 17 residues. Trimming cost V 0 bases and J 3 bases, with 15 bases left between them.

The sample holds a few counts of this clone. The chain is built from TRBV25-1 and TRBJ1-1; no definite D call. This CDR3 region has 12 residues. Between the trimmed V and J ends, which lost 1 base and 4 bases, there was a span of 4 bases. Germline values: CDR1 MGHDK, CDR2 SYGVNS. The CDR3 DNA is TGTGCCAGCAGTGAATGGGGCACTGAAGCTTTCTTT. It translates to CASSEWGTEAFF.

The chain couples TRBV7-9 to TRBJ1-2, with 11 bases that match TRBD1. Germline V gene data show CDR1 as SEHNR and CDR2 as FQNEAQ (reference sequence). The CDR3 totals 13 residues. Trimming cost V 5 bases and J 6 bases; bases outside gene matches: 2. CDR3 nucleotide sequence: TGTGCCAGCAGCGAGGGACAGGGGGATGGCTACACCTTC. Translated: CASSEGQGDGYTF.

V is TRBV29-1 and J is TRBJ2-5; D is uncertain. The CDR3 consists of 13 residues. Trimming took 2 bases from V and 3 from J, leaving 10 bases between them. Germline loops: CDR1 SQVTM, CDR2 ANQGSEA. CDR3 in DNA: TGCAGCGTTGAAATCGGACGCGAAGAGACCCAGTACTTC. Its translation: CSVEIGREETQYF.

This clone occurred once. V and J are TRBV23-1 and TRBJ2-7, with a possible D match to TRBD1 (5 bases). TRBV23-1 is recorded as an ORF, its role being uncertain. CDR3 length equals 14 residues. Trimming left V 0 bases short and J 6 bases short, with 12 bases between. CDR3 region: CASSQSAKGREQYF. The CDR3 bases are TGCGCCAGCAGTCAATCGGCGAAGGGGCGCGAGCAGTACTTC.

The gene calls are TRBV7-9 and TRBJ2-7; weak D call: TRBD2 (5 bases). Germline V CDR1 and CDR2: SEHNR, FQNEAQ (reference sequence). V was clipped by 7 bases and J by 0 bases, with 16 bases between them. The CDR3 contains 15 residues. CDR3 protein: CASIPDGLSSYEQYF. The CDR3 DNA sequence: TGTGCCAGCATCCCGGACGGACTTAGCTCCTACGAGCAGTACTTC.

This chain connects TRBV6-5 to TRBJ2-7, with D perhaps TRBD1 (5 bases). Germline CDR1 is MNHEY and CDR2 is SVGAGI. CDR3 size: 14 residues. V was cut by 4 bases and J by 3 bases, with 13 bases left in between. The CDR3 sequence: CASSFSQGGYEQYF. CDR3 DNA sequence: TGTGCCAGCAGTTTTTCCCAGGGTGGCTACGAGCAGTACTTC.

This clone was detected only a few times. The gene calls are TRBV19 and TRBJ1-2; 9 bases line up with TRBD1. Unmatched junction bases numbered 8, after V lost 5 bases and J lost 4 bases. This CDR3 region has 15 residues. Germline lookup yields CDR1 LNHDA and CDR2 SQIVND (reference sequence). This CDR3 is CASSPGTGFFYGYTF. CDR3 sequence (DNA): TGTGCCAGTAGTCCCGGGACAGGGTTTTTCTATGGCTACACCTTC.

The chain links TRBV5-6 to TRBJ1-5, with D tentatively TRBD1 (5 bases). The CDR3 has 13 amino acids. The V end lost 0 bases, the J end lost 9 bases, and 10 bases lay between the germline ends. Germline assignment: CDR1 SGHDT and CDR2 YYEEEE. CDR3 loop: CASSLGGEGPQHF. The CDR3 coding sequence is TGTGCCAGCAGCTTGGGAGGGGAAGGGCCCCAGCATTTT.

CDR3 region: CASSFLLHNEQFF. The CDR3 nucleotides read TGTGCCAGCAGTTTTCTTCTCCACAATGAGCAGTTCTTC. The J gene is TRBJ2-1, the V gene TRBV27; D is uncertain. CDR3 length equals 13 residues. The V and J ends lost 3 bases and 5 bases respectively, with 8 bases between them. Germline V gene data show CDR1 as MNHEY and CDR2 as SMNVEV (reference sequence).

This clone came up once. The CDR3: CASSFSRNGGYTF. The DNA of the CDR3 is TGTGCCAGCAGTTTCTCCAGGAACGGCGGCTACACCTTC. This chain links TRBV27 with TRBJ1-2; unclear D gene. Germline V gene data show CDR1 as MNHEY and CDR2 as SMNVEV (reference sequence). This CDR3 spans 13 amino acids. Trimming removed 3 bases from V and 8 bases from J, with 13 bases in between.

CDR3 nucleotides: TGTGCCAGCAGCCAAGAGTCCCGGACAGGGGTGAATGAGCAGTTCTTC. This translates into CASSQESRTGVNEQFF. The J gene is TRBJ2-1, the V gene TRBV4-2; TRBD1 matches 9 bases. Germline V gene data show CDR1 as LGHNA and CDR2 as YNFKEQ. Germline trimming cut 0 bases from V and 7 bases from J; bases unmatched to any gene: 7. The CDR3 is 16 residues long.

The rearrangement links TRBV4-1 to TRBJ1-3; 8 bases are shared with TRBD1. The CDR3 totals 15 residues. V trimming: 2 bases; J trimming: 4 bases; junction bases outside the gene matches: 4. The germline CDR1 and CDR2 sequences are MGHRA and YSYEKL. The CDR3 DNA reads as TGCGCCAGCAGCCAAAGGACAGGGACAGGAAACACCATATATTTT. Translating gives CASSQRTGTGNTIYF.

This rearrangement joins TRBV11-1 to TRBJ2-7; D possibly corresponds to TRBD1 (5 bases). The CDR3 is 15 amino acids. V gave up 3 bases and J gave up 1 base, with 13 bases separating them. Germline assignment: CDR1 SGHAT and CDR2 FQDESV (reference sequence). CDR3 residues: CASSLAHGASYEQYF. CDR3 nucleotide sequence: TGTGCCAGCAGCTTGGCTCATGGGGCTTCCTACGAGCAGTACTTC.

V gene TRBV2 combines with J gene TRBJ2-7; D is undetermined. The CDR3 consists of 13 residues. CDR1 is SNHLY, CDR2 FYNNEI, per germline. V was shortened by 3 bases and J by 0 bases, with 6 bases between the two germline ends. DNA for the CDR3: TGTGCCAGCAGTGATCTGAACTCCTACGAGCAGTACTTC. This encodes CASSDLNSYEQYF.

This clone has a handful of counts. The V call is TRBV11-2, the J call TRBJ2-5; D is undetermined. V lost 5 bases to trimming and J lost 4 bases, with 11 bases between them. Per germline, CDR1 SGHAT and CDR2 FQNNGV. This CDR3 contains 13 residues. CDR3 DNA sequence: TGTGCCAGCAGCGCTAATGGAAGAGAGACCCAGTACTTC. This gives the protein CASSANGRETQYF.

There are a few counts of this clone. V is TRBV15 and J is TRBJ1-2; D is uncertain. The germline CDR1 and CDR2 sequences are LNHNV and YYDKDF (reference sequence). The length of the CDR3 is 13 residues. Between the trimmed V and J ends, which lost 1 base and 4 bases, there was a span of 7 bases. The CDR3 nucleotides are TGTGCCACCAGCAGAGGATGGTTCTATGGCTACACCTTC. Translating it yields CATSRGWFYGYTF.

The V and J genes are TRBV4-2 and TRBJ1-5; D remains unclear. Trimming removed 0 bases at V and 5 bases at J, with 11 bases between. This CDR3 is built from 15 residues. Germline lookup yields CDR1 LGHNA and CDR2 YNFKEQ. The CDR3 DNA follows: TGTGCCAGCAGCCAAGAAGGCAGTCCGGATCAGCCCCAGCATTTT. Amino acids: CASSQEGSPDQPQHF.

This chain links TRBV6-6 with TRBJ2-7, with D unresolved. Trimming took off 6 bases at V and 1 base at J, with 16 bases between the two ends. Germline V CDR1 and CDR2: MNHNY, SVGAGI (reference sequence). This CDR3 contains 15 residues. The CDR3: CASSLTRHFSYEQYF. DNA of the CDR3: TGTGCCAGCAGCCTTACGAGACACTTTTCCTACGAGCAGTACTTC.

The chain couples TRBV28 to TRBJ2-3; no reliable D call. The CDR3 loop spans 11 amino acids. V shed 3 bases and J shed 2 bases, with 0 bases lying between them. Germline V lookup: CDR1 MDHEN, CDR2 SYDVKM. The DNA for the CDR3 is TGTGCCAGCAGTTTCACAGATACGCAGTATTTT. This encodes CASSFTDTQYF. Supplemented by reference TRBV28 and TRBJ2-3, the full variable domain reads DVKVTQSSRYLVKRTGEKVFLECVQDMDHENMFWYRQDPGLGLRLIYFSYDVKMKEKGDIPEGYSVSREKKERFSLILESASTNQTSMYLCASSFTDTQYFGPGTRLTVL.

This clone has only one observation. The genes are TRBV4-1 and TRBJ2-3, with D hard to call. CDR1 MGHRA and CDR2 YSYEKL come from the germline V gene. This CDR3 has 13 amino acids. The V end was cut by 0 bases, the J end by 6 bases, with 7 bases between. CDR3 bases: TGCGCCAGCAGCCAAGAGTTGGCGGATACGCAGTATTTT. This encodes CASSQELADTQYF.

A single count supports this clone. The chain joins TRBV9 to TRBJ1-2, with D unresolved. CDR3 length: 14 amino acids. Germline assignment: CDR1 SGDLS and CDR2 YYNGEE. The germline V and J ends were trimmed by 0 bases and 4 bases, with 10 bases remaining between them. CDR3 sequence: CASSVERGSYGYTF. The CDR3 DNA is TGTGCCAGCAGCGTAGAACGAGGGAGCTATGGCTACACCTTC.